The clone carrying this T cell receptor beta chain has a count of ten or more. Its antigen is as yet unknown. V was clipped by 7 bases and J by 5 bases; unmatched bases: 11. CDR3 size: 13 residues. The V gene's germline CDR1 is GTSNPN and CDR2 SVGIG (reference sequence). The source of the sample is a study of breast tumors, draining lymph nodes, adjacent tissues. General study findings and limits: Luminal-like breast cancer showed significantly greater tumor-nontumor repertoire similarity than basal-like breast cancer did. Tumors had less TCR diversity than lymph nodes, more than nontumor tissue. Data fit most tumor T cells coming from lymph node, expanding in tumor. Data only fit, rather than demonstrated, lymph node origin of most tumor T cells.

Breast cancer patients provided tissue from their axillary draining lymph nodes. TCRdb reprocessed the multiplex PCR reads via MiXCR and lists one record per CDR3 protein. The sample lists about 230,000 distinct CDR3 sequences; roughly 30% were seen once. Sequenced material: axillary lymph node tissue. The chain links TRBV30 to TRBJ2-7, with 7 bases aligning to TRBD2. The receptor's source is a female donor with breast cancer. Some clones in this sample may be carry-over from other donors' samples. The DNA for the CDR3 is TGTGCCTCTTCTCGCGGGAGTATAAACGAGCAGTACTTC. Its protein is CASSRGSINEQYF.